A single sample gave rise to the 20 T cell receptor beta chains below, sequenced in a study of technical replicates of blood from four donors. TCRdb's copy holds only in-frame clones and misses some; the assay was immunoSEQ multiplex PCR. The sample holds 70,000 to 90,000 clones, more than 80% seen once. Material: T cells isolated from PBMCs. These receptors originate from a human donor in good health.

The chain uses TRBV5-4 and TRBJ2-6, with TRBD2 as a possible D gene (6 bases). In germline, CDR1 is SGHNT, CDR2 YYREEE (reference sequence). V was trimmed by 0 bases and J by 0 bases, leaving 13 bases between them. The length of the CDR3 is 18 residues. The DNA for the CDR3 is TGTGCCAGCAGCTTGGCTGGGAGGTCTCGCTCTGGGGCCAACGTCCTGACTTTC. This translates into CASSLAGRSRSGANVLTF.

This sequence joins TRBV13 and TRBJ1-1; D possibly corresponds to TRBD1 (5 bases). From germline, CDR1 is PRHDT and CDR2 FYEKMQ (reference sequence). CDR3 length: 13 amino acids. Trimming removed 3 bases at V and 4 bases at J, with 9 bases between. As DNA, the CDR3 is TGTGCCAGCAGCTTGGGACTTCGCACTGAAGCTTTCTTT. Its translation is CASSLGLRTEAFF.

The genes are TRBV5-4 and TRBJ1-4, with 7 bases lining up with TRBD1. V shed 0 bases and J 7 bases; nucleotides not matched to a gene: 3. The germline V gene has CDR1 SGHNT and CDR2 YYREEE (reference sequence). This CDR3 contains 14 residues. CDR3 in amino acids: CASSLADRVEKLFF. The CDR3 nucleotides read TGTGCCAGCAGCTTGGCCGACAGGGTTGAAAAACTGTTTTTT.

The rearrangement joins TRBV15 to TRBJ2-3, with TRBD2 matching over 11 bases. The CDR3 loop spans 19 amino acids. The V and J ends lost 2 bases and 8 bases, in that order; junction bases with no gene match: 18. CDR1 and CDR2 from the germline V gene are LNHNV and YYDKDF (reference sequence). The CDR3 reads CATSRSPGMLAGGSVTQYF. The CDR3 region has the DNA TGTGCCACCAGCAGAAGTCCGGGAATGCTAGCGGGAGGTAGTGTTACGCAGTATTTT.

The genes are TRBV2 and TRBJ1-2; a possible D gene is TRBD1 (5 bases). The CDR3 extends over 13 amino acids. V lost 5 bases, J lost 8 bases, and 15 bases lay in between. Looked up from germline, CDR1 is SNHLY and CDR2 is FYNNEI. The CDR3 DNA reads TGTGCCAGCAGTCCTGACAGTTTACTCGGCTACACCTTC. It yields the protein CASSPDSLLGYTF.

This clone has only a few counts. The chain couples TRBV30 to TRBJ1-1; the D is unclear. V was pared by 0 bases and J by 2 bases, with 4 bases between. The germline V gene has CDR1 GTSNPN and CDR2 SVGIG (reference sequence). The CDR3 spans 12 residues. The CDR3 loop reads CAWSVANTEAFF. CDR3 DNA: TGTGCCTGGAGTGTAGCCAACACTGAAGCTTTCTTT.

This rearrangement joins TRBV11-3 to TRBJ2-3; the match to TRBD2 covers 9 bases. The J segment lost 2 bases and the V segment lost 5 bases, leaving 8 bases of the junction unmatched. The CDR3 runs to 16 residues. Germline V gene lookup returns CDR1 SGHNT and CDR2 YENEEA. The CDR3 DNA follows: TGTGCCAGCAGCCAACTCCTAGCGGGGCACACAGATACGCAGTATTTT. Protein product: CASSQLLAGHTDTQYF.

V usage is TRBV29-1 and J usage is TRBJ1-2; 7 bases are shared with TRBD1. Trimming removed 4 bases from V and 0 bases from J; junction bases left unmatched: 8. The CDR3 runs 15 residues. Germline V gives CDR1 SQVTM, CDR2 ANQGSEA. CDR3 in DNA: TGCAGCGTTGCGAAGGGGGCGCGGGCTAACTATGGCTACACCTTC. This encodes CSVAKGARANYGYTF. Supplemented by reference TRBV29-1 and TRBJ1-2, the full variable domain reads SAVISQKPSRDICQRGTSLTIQCQVDSQVTMMFWYRQQPGQSLTLIATANQGSEATYESGFVIDKFPISRPNLTFSTLTVSNMSPEDSSIYLCSVAKGARANYGYTFGSGTRLTVV.

CDR3 sequence: CASSLVTANTGELFF. CDR3 DNA: TGCGCCAGCAGCTTGGTAACGGCGAACACCGGGGAGCTGTTTTTT. The chain has TRBV5-1 and TRBJ2-2; no reliable D call. Germline lookup yields CDR1 SGHRS and CDR2 YFSETQ. The CDR3 loop spans 15 amino acids. V gave up 0 bases and J gave up 0 bases, with 6 bases separating them.

The CDR3 spells CASSYALHRMNTEAFF. Here the CDR3 DNA reads TGTGCCAGCAGTTACGCCTTACACCGAATGAACACTGAAGCTTTCTTT. V and J are TRBV6-5 and TRBJ1-1; D is uncertain. The V end was cut by 2 bases, the J end by 0 bases, with 13 bases between. This CDR3 contains 16 residues. Germline CDR1 and CDR2: MNHEY and SVGAGI.

This chain's CDR3 is CASGGQGPDDEQFF. CDR3 DNA sequence: TGTGCCAGCGGGGGACAGGGGCCTGATGATGAGCAGTTCTTC. This chain joins TRBV7-8 and TRBJ2-1; TRBD1 matches at 10 bases. The CDR3 length is 14 residues. J was trimmed by 8 bases and V by 8 bases; bases with no gene match: 9. Germline-derived CDR1 and CDR2 are SGHVS and FQNEAQ.

In DNA, the CDR3 is TGTGCCAGCAGCGCCCACGGGACAGCAGTTCTCTATGGCTACACCTTC. This translates into CASSAHGTAVLYGYTF. This chain connects TRBV7-8 to TRBJ1-2; 7 nucleotides align to TRBD1. Germline V lookup: CDR1 SGHVS, CDR2 FQNEAQ. This CDR3 region has 16 residues. After removal of 5 bases from V and 4 bases from J, the junction contained 13 bases not matched to a gene.

The rearrangement uses TRBV18 and TRBJ2-7, with a possible D match to TRBD2 (5 bases). The length of the CDR3 is 13 residues. V lost 3 bases to trimming and J lost 0 bases, with 6 bases between them. Per germline, CDR1 KGHSH and CDR2 LQKENI. CDR3 coding DNA: TGTGCCAGCTCACCCGCGGGCTCCTACGAGCAGTACTTC. This codes for CASSPAGSYEQYF.

This rearrangement joins TRBV5-1 to TRBJ2-1; tentative D call: TRBD1 (7 bases). The CDR3 loop spans 13 amino acids. CDR1 SGHRS and CDR2 YFSETQ come from the germline V gene. Trimming removed 4 bases at V and 9 bases at J, with 14 bases between. CDR3 loop: CASSQWGDSEQFF. CDR3 DNA sequence: TGCGCCAGCAGCCAGTGGGGGGACAGTGAGCAGTTCTTC.

The CDR3, as DNA: TGTGCCTGGAGTGTCGGCCTTGGGCAGCTAAGCAAAAAGAACACTGAAGCTTTCTTT. The encoded protein is CAWSVGLGQLSKKNTEAFF. This rearrangement joins TRBV30 to TRBJ1-1, with unresolved D. Trimming left V 0 bases short and J 1 base short, with 24 bases between. The CDR3 contains 19 residues. Per the germline V gene, CDR1 is GTSNPN and CDR2 is SVGIG (reference sequence). The complete variable domain, with remaining parts taken from reference TRBV30 and TRBJ1-1, reads SQTIHQWPATLVQPVGSPLSLECTVEGTSNPNLYWYRQAAGRGLQLLFYSVGIGQISSEVPQNLSASRPQDRQFILSSKKLLLSDSGFYLCAWSVGLGQLSKKNTEAFFGQGTRLTVV.

The chain employs TRBV19 and TRBJ1-1; the match to TRBD1 covers 11 bases. Germline trimming cut 1 base from V and 1 base from J; bases unmatched to any gene: 2. Germline CDR1 is LNHDA and CDR2 is SQIVND (reference sequence). The CDR3 is made up of 16 amino acids. The CDR3 spells CASSIGGQGGNTEAFF. CDR3 DNA: TGTGCCAGTAGTATAGGGGGACAGGGGGGGAACACTGAAGCTTTCTTT.

The chain joins TRBV2 to TRBJ1-4; 8 bases are shared with TRBD1. The germline CDR1 and CDR2 sequences are SNHLY and FYNNEI. The length of the CDR3 is 15 residues. After removal of 4 bases from V and 8 bases from J, the junction contained 9 bases not matched to a gene. CDR3 sequence: CASSASAGGGEKLFF. CDR3 DNA sequence: TGTGCCAGCAGTGCCTCCGCAGGGGGCGGGGAAAAACTGTTTTTT.

The chain combines TRBV5-1 with TRBJ2-6; D might be TRBD1 (6 bases). The V end lost 7 bases, the J end lost 0 bases, and 14 bases lay between the germline ends. The CDR3 runs 16 residues. Germline V gives CDR1 SGHRS, CDR2 YFSETQ. CDR3 sequence (DNA): TGCGCCAGCGCCGGACAGTTAATCTCTGGGGCCAACGTCCTGACTTTC. Translation: CASAGQLISGANVLTF. The variable domain in full, completed from reference TRBV5-1 and TRBJ2-6, reads KAGVTQTPRYLIKTRGQQVTLSCSPISGHRSVSWYQQTPGQGLQFLFEYFSETQRNKGNFPGRFSGRQFSNSRSEMNVSTLELGDSALYLCASAGQLISGANVLTFGAGSRLTVL.

The CDR3 DNA follows: TGTGCTAGTGGGATCGGGGGACATGGCTACACCTTC. Amino acids: CASGIGGHGYTF. The V call is TRBV12-5, the J call TRBJ1-2; D perhaps matches TRBD1 (5 bases). Trimming stripped 6 bases from V and 6 bases from J, with 11 bases between. The germline gives CDR1 LGHNT, CDR2 FRNRAP. The CDR3 extends over 12 amino acids.

The chain is built from TRBV18 and TRBJ1-4; D unresolved. CDR3 length: 13 amino acids. Germline CDR1 reads KGHSH; CDR2 reads LQKENI. V lost 6 bases to trimming and J lost 4 bases, with 9 bases between them. The DNA for the CDR3 is TGTGCCAGCTCCCAAACTGGTAATGAAAAACTGTTTTTT. It is translated as CASSQTGNEKLFF.